This TCR beta chain was retrieved from a study of blood T cell repertoires in COVID-19. About the study: Samples of COVID-19 (acute and convalescent) were obtained from the United States, Italy and Spain.

Germline assignment: CDR1 SGDLS and CDR2 YYNGEE. The CDR3 runs 17 residues. V lost 4 bases and J 1 base, leaving 19 bases between the germline ends. Sequencing used immunoSEQ multiplex PCR; TCRdb keeps in-frame clones, though not all of them. This sample carries about 240,000 clones, 65% to 90% of them seen once, and the ten largest clones take approximately 4.5%. The sequence came from a woman aged 70-85 years with acute or convalescent COVID-19. V usage is TRBV9 and J usage is TRBJ2-3, with D tentatively TRBD1 (5 bases). The source material was peripheral blood. The CDR3 loop reads CASSLLPRVSGTDTQYF. The CDR3 DNA sequence: TGTGCCAGCAGCCTCCTTCCCAGGGTTTCTGGCACAGATACGCAGTATTTT.